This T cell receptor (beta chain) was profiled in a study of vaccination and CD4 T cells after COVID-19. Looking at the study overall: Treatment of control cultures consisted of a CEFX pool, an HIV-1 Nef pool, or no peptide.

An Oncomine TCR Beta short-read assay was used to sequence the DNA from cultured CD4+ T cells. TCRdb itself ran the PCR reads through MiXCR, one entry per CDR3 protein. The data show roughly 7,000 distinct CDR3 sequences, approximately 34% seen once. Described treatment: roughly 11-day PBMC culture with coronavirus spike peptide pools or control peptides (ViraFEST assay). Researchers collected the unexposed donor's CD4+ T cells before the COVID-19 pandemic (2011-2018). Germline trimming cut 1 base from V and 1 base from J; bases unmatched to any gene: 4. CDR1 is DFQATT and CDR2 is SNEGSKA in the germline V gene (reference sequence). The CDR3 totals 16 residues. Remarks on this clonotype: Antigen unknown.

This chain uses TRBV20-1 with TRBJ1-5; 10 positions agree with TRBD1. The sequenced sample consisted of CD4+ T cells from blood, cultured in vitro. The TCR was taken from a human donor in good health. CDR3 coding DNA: TGCAGTGCTAGAGCCTCGGGACAGGGGAGCAATCAGCCCCAGCATTTT. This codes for CSARASGQGSNQPQHF.